One TCR beta chain is described in this entry. Produced via immunoSEQ multiplex PCR; TCRdb's table is partial and in-frame only. The table records some 760,000 clones, over 75% of them present only once. CDR1 and CDR2 (germline): ENHRY, SYGVKD. The CDR3 has 15 residues. V lost 2 bases and J lost 3; bases outside the gene matches: 0. The source of the sample is a study of shared T cell receptors in the human thymus. These data are also associated with another study on human thymus T cells.

V usage is TRBV10-3 and J usage is TRBJ2-1; TRBD2 aligns across 11 bases. Sequenced material: thymocytes. The TCR originated in a girl less than two years old with a congenital heart defect. CDR3 loop: CAISELAGGYNEQFF. DNA of the CDR3: TGTGCCATCAGTGAGCTAGCGGGGGGCTACAATGAGCAGTTCTTC.